Each of the 27 T cell receptor beta chains below was sequenced from the same sample in a study of Tregs in tolerant kidney transplant recipients. Profiled with immunoSEQ multiplex PCR; TCRdb holds only in-frame clones, not every one. The data contain 80,000 to 90,000 clones, roughly nine tenths of them seen just once; the ten biggest clones take up over 4%. Material for sequencing was CD8+ T cells from blood. The receptors were gathered from a human donor in good health.

The J gene is TRBJ2-1, the V gene TRBV10-1, with 7 positions matching TRBD1. The CDR3 totals 14 residues. CDR1 and CDR2 (germline): WNHNN, SYGVQD (reference sequence). V was clipped by 6 bases and J by 8 bases; unmatched bases: 10. The CDR3 is CASRGDRALDEQFF. The CDR3, as DNA: TGCGCCAGCAGGGGAGACAGGGCACTGGATGAGCAGTTCTTC.

The chain links TRBV5-5 to TRBJ1-1; no firm D call. Trimming shortened V by 0 bases and J by 6 bases, and 9 bases separated the two germline ends. The CDR3 extends over 13 amino acids. Germline V gene data show CDR1 as SGHKS and CDR2 as YYEKEE (reference sequence). The CDR3 protein is CASSLDVRAEAFF. The CDR3 nucleotides read TGTGCCAGCAGCTTGGACGTGAGGGCTGAAGCTTTCTTT.

The chain combines TRBV27 with TRBJ2-3, with a weak D call TRBD2 (5 bases). This CDR3 comprises 15 residues. Germline V gene data show CDR1 as MNHEY and CDR2 as SMNVEV (reference sequence). V dropped 6 bases and J dropped 4 bases, with 17 bases sitting between them. The CDR3 is CASSIRARVADTQYF. The CDR3, as DNA: TGTGCCAGCAGCATTCGAGCGAGGGTGGCAGATACGCAGTATTTT.

The V call is TRBV10-1, the J call TRBJ2-5; 8 nucleotides agree with TRBD2. Germline CDR1 and CDR2: WNHNN and SYGVQD (reference sequence). The CDR3 is 15 residues long. V was clipped by 3 bases and J by 0 bases; unmatched bases: 3. Written as DNA, the CDR3 is TGCGCCAGCAGTGACCTAGCGGGTTACCAAGAGACCCAGTACTTC. It yields the protein CASSDLAGYQETQYF.

The chain uses TRBV9 and TRBJ1-4, with 9 bases that match TRBD1. CDR1 is SGDLS, CDR2 YYNGEE, per germline. The CDR3 covers 13 residues. V trimming: 4 bases; J trimming: 11 bases; junction bases outside the gene matches: 6. The CDR3 nucleotides read TGTGCCAGCAGCTCCAGGACAGGGGACAAACTGTTTTTT. Translation gives CASSSRTGDKLFF.

The chain employs TRBV5-1 and TRBJ1-5; 7 nucleotides align to TRBD1. CDR1 is SGHRS and CDR2 is YFSETQ in the germline V gene. Trimming removed 3 bases from V and 2 bases from J; junction bases left unmatched: 5. The length of the CDR3 is 15 residues. This chain's CDR3 is CASSWTGSGNQPQHF. The CDR3 DNA reads TGCGCCAGCAGCTGGACAGGCTCGGGCAATCAGCCCCAGCATTTT.

This chain uses TRBV7-8 with TRBJ2-4; a weak D match, TRBD1 (6 bases). CDR3 size: 18 residues. Germline lookup yields CDR1 SGHVS and CDR2 FQNEAQ. The germline V and J ends were trimmed by 0 bases and 4 bases, with 19 bases remaining between them. The CDR3: CASSLARAQGRGKNIQYF. In DNA, the CDR3 is TGTGCCAGCAGCTTAGCGAGGGCGCAGGGGAGAGGGAAAAACATTCAGTACTTC.

The J gene is TRBJ2-7, the V gene TRBV18, with TRBD1 identical over 8 bases. The V gene end was trimmed by 0 bases and the J gene end by 3 bases; junction bases not matched to a gene: 4. This CDR3 has 15 amino acids. Germline values: CDR1 KGHSH, CDR2 LQKENI. As DNA, the CDR3 is TGTGCCAGCTCACCACCGACAGGGGTGGACTACGAGCAGTACTTC. It is translated as CASSPPTGVDYEQYF.

The chain has TRBV4-1 and TRBJ1-3; no clear D. Trimming took 3 bases from V and 3 from J, leaving 0 bases between them. CDR1 is MGHRA and CDR2 is YSYEKL in the germline V gene. The CDR3 runs to 11 residues. CDR3 residues: CASSHGNTIYF. DNA for the CDR3: TGCGCCAGCAGCCATGGAAACACCATATATTTT.

The chain carries TRBV7-9 and TRBJ2-5; the match to TRBD2 covers 9 bases. J gave up 0 bases and V 1 base, and 3 bases lay outside the gene matches. The CDR3 is 16 residues long. CDR1 is SEHNR, CDR2 FQNEAQ, per germline (reference sequence). The CDR3 region is CASSLGPSGDQETQYF. Written as DNA, the CDR3 is TGTGCCAGCAGCTTAGGCCCTAGCGGGGACCAAGAGACCCAGTACTTC. The full variable domain, with the rest looked up from reference TRBV7-9 and TRBJ2-5, is DTGVSQNPRHKITKRGQNVTFRCDPISEHNRLYWYRQTLGQGPEFLTYFQNEAQLEKSRLLSDRFSAERPKGSFSTLEIQRTEQGDSAMYLCASSLGPSGDQETQYFGPGTRLLVL.

The V call is TRBV27, the J call TRBJ2-1, with D perhaps given as TRBD1 or TRBD2 (5 bases each). CDR1 MNHEY and CDR2 SMNVEV come from the germline V gene (reference sequence). V gave up 6 bases and J gave up 4 bases, with 10 bases separating them. CDR3 length: 13 amino acids. CDR3 coding DNA: TGTGCCAGCAGCCAGGGAGCGTACAATGAGCAGTTCTTC. It codes for CASSQGAYNEQFF.

V usage is TRBV27 and J usage is TRBJ2-7; weak D call: TRBD2 (6 bases). V was cut by 4 bases and J by 2 bases, with 18 bases left in between. CDR3 length equals 16 residues. Germline lookup yields CDR1 MNHEY and CDR2 SMNVEV (reference sequence). This chain's CDR3 is CASSSGGAGHPYEQYF. The DNA for the CDR3 is TGTGCCAGCAGTTCCGGAGGGGCAGGTCACCCCTACGAGCAGTACTTC.

The chain combines TRBV19 with TRBJ2-7; unclear D gene. Trimming pared 0 bases from V and 3 bases from J, leaving 9 bases between. The CDR3 loop spans 14 amino acids. Germline V gene sequence: CDR1 LNHDA, CDR2 SQIVND (reference sequence). The CDR3 loop is CASSIDGEDYEQYF. The CDR3, as DNA: TGTGCCAGTAGTATAGATGGTGAGGACTACGAGCAGTACTTC. Combining the CDR3 with reference TRBV19 and TRBJ2-7 gives the whole variable domain DGGITQSPKYLFRKEGQNVTLSCEQNLNHDAMYWYRQDPGQGLRLIYYSQIVNDFQKGDIAEGYSVSREKKESFPLTVTSAQKNPTAFYLCASSIDGEDYEQYFGPGTRLTVT.

The chain uses TRBV7-9 and TRBJ2-1, with TRBD1 identical over 9 bases. CDR1 is SEHNR and CDR2 is FQNEAQ in the germline V gene (reference sequence). Losses at the gene ends were 3 bases for V and 12 bases for J; bases not matched to a gene: 6. This CDR3 has 13 amino acids. The CDR3: CASSLGTGGGQFF. CDR3 DNA sequence: TGTGCCAGCAGCTTGGGTACAGGGGGCGGGCAGTTCTTC.

This chain connects TRBV27 to TRBJ2-1, with TRBD2 matching 11 bases. In germline, CDR1 is MNHEY, CDR2 SMNVEV (reference sequence). Trimming cost V 4 bases and J 4 bases; bases outside gene matches: 3. This CDR3 has 15 residues. The CDR3 DNA is TGTGCCAGCAGTTCCTCTAGCGGGGGGTACAATGAGCAGTTCTTC. Amino acid sequence: CASSSSSGGYNEQFF.

V gene TRBV6-5 combines with J gene TRBJ2-5; 9 bases map to TRBD1. J was trimmed by 2 bases and V by 6 bases; bases with no gene match: 4. From germline, CDR1 is MNHEY and CDR2 SVGAGI. This CDR3 has 14 residues. The CDR3 DNA follows: TGTGCCAGCAGATGGACAGGGGAGCAAGAGACCCAGTACTTC. This gives the protein CASRWTGEQETQYF.

In DNA form, the CDR3 reads TGTGCCAGCAGTGATCATCTAGAAACCGGGGAGCTGTTTTTT. It translates to CASSDHLETGELFF. The V and J genes are TRBV6-4 and TRBJ2-2, with D hard to call. V was pared by 3 bases and J by 5 bases, with 10 bases between. Germline V lookup: CDR1 MRHNA, CDR2 SNTAGT. This CDR3 is built from 14 residues.

The V and J genes are TRBV6-4 and TRBJ1-1; perhaps TRBD1 as D (6 bases). Germline V gene data show CDR1 as MRHNA and CDR2 as SNTAGT. V was cut by 6 bases and J by 7 bases, with 15 bases left in between. This CDR3 is 13 amino acids long. The CDR3 nucleotides are TGTGCCAGCAGACCAACAGGGTGGGGTGAAGCTTTCTTT. Translation gives CASRPTGWGEAFF.

The chain uses TRBV15 and TRBJ1-1, with no clear D. Trimming cost V 2 bases and J 3 bases, with 28 bases left between them. This CDR3 comprises 20 residues. Germline CDR1 and CDR2: LNHNV and YYDKDF (reference sequence). The CDR3 DNA follows: TGTGCCACCAGCAGATCCCCCCCCCAACAGTTATCGGTTTCGGACACTGAAGCTTTCTTT. Its protein product is CATSRSPPQQLSVSDTEAFF.

This clone appeared once. V usage is TRBV2 and J usage is TRBJ1-1; D unclear. Between the trimmed V and J ends, which lost 5 bases and 1 base, there was a span of 11 bases. The germline CDR1 and CDR2 sequences are SNHLY and FYNNEI. The CDR3 loop spans 14 amino acids. CDR3 protein: CASSYNIGNTEAFF. DNA for the CDR3: TGTGCCAGCAGTTACAATATCGGGAACACTGAAGCTTTCTTT.

The rearrangement joins TRBV7-6 to TRBJ1-4, with a tentative D call TRBD1 (6 bases). Germline assignment: CDR1 SGHVS and CDR2 FNYEAQ. This CDR3 is built from 16 residues. The V gene lost 5 bases and the J gene lost 1 base, with 14 bases spanning the gap. This CDR3 reads CASSPDSGGTNEKLFF. The CDR3 DNA sequence: TGTGCCAGCAGCCCGGACAGTGGAGGAACTAATGAAAAACTGTTTTTT.

This chain links TRBV14 with TRBJ1-1; 8 nucleotides line up with TRBD1. The CDR3 runs to 16 residues. Per germline, CDR1 SGHDN and CDR2 FVKESK. V was clipped by 6 bases and J by 5 bases; unmatched bases: 14. CDR3 DNA: TGTGCCAGCAGTCAAATCGGCAGGGGGCGCGGAACTGAAGCTTTCTTT. Protein: CASSQIGRGRGTEAFF.

This clone occurred once. V usage is TRBV13 and J usage is TRBJ1-2, with 7 bases lining up with TRBD1. Per germline, CDR1 PRHDT and CDR2 FYEKMQ (reference sequence). The V and J ends lost 5 bases and 5 bases, in that order; junction bases with no gene match: 14. The CDR3 is 16 residues long. The CDR3 sequence is CASSPDRGQGGYGYTF. The CDR3 DNA reads TGTGCCAGCAGCCCTGACCGGGGGCAGGGGGGGTATGGCTACACCTTC.

There are a few counts of this clone. The rearrangement joins TRBV27 to TRBJ2-2; 13 bases are shared with TRBD2. Germline V gene lookup returns CDR1 MNHEY and CDR2 SMNVEV (reference sequence). The V gene end was trimmed by 3 bases and the J gene end by 5 bases; junction bases not matched to a gene: 3. The CDR3 contains 16 residues. Here the CDR3 reads CASSFLLAGGTGELFF. DNA for the CDR3: TGTGCCAGCAGTTTCTTACTAGCGGGAGGGACCGGGGAGCTGTTTTTT.

V and J are TRBV6-5 and TRBJ2-7; TRBD1 is a possible D gene (5 bases). Per the germline V gene, CDR1 is MNHEY and CDR2 is SVGAGI. This CDR3 region has 14 residues. Trimming stripped 8 bases from V and 1 base from J, with 15 bases between. CDR3 in amino acids: CASGQWAESYEQYF. CDR3 DNA sequence: TGTGCCAGCGGACAATGGGCGGAGTCCTACGAGCAGTACTTC.

The rearrangement joins TRBV2 to TRBJ1-6; D gene uncertain. The V gene's germline CDR1 is SNHLY and CDR2 FYNNEI. With 2 bases removed from V and 10 bases from J, the gap between germline ends came to 15 bases. CDR3 length: 15 amino acids. The CDR3 spells CASSETGVLGSPLHF. CDR3 coding DNA: TGTGCCAGCAGTGAAACTGGGGTACTAGGCTCACCCCTCCACTTT.

V usage is TRBV27 and J usage is TRBJ2-1; possible D gene TRBD1, 5 bases. CDR3 length equals 15 residues. Per germline, CDR1 MNHEY and CDR2 SMNVEV (reference sequence). V was pared by 5 bases and J by 0 bases, with 11 bases between. CDR3 loop: CASSPYRSSYNEQFF. The CDR3 DNA follows: TGTGCCAGCAGTCCCTACAGGAGCTCCTACAATGAGCAGTTCTTC.